These T cell receptor beta chains were read from a single sample in a study of cytomegalovirus exposure and HLA in healthy donors. Here immunoSEQ multiplex PCR was the method, and the copy in TCRdb shows in-frame clones only, minus some. The sample comprises 250,000 to 400,000 clones, approximately 86% of which are singletons, and around 0.88% rests with the top ten. Sequencing used PBMCs. These receptors originate from a man aged 30 to 39 in good health and CMV-seronegative. CDR3s leave out the opening cysteine and the closing phenylalanine or tryptophan. Fields, in order: J gene, clone size, V gene, CDR3 protein. Part of the rows lack a size; the others show once, few, many or a class for expanded clones.

>TRBJ2-5|.|TRBV4-1
ASSQDLKGLHQETQY
>TRBJ2-7|.|TRBV4-1
ASSQVFPDYEQY
>TRBJ1-5|.|TRBV11-3
ASSLDGTGGILSNQPQH
>TRBJ2-1|.|TRBV12-5
ASGTPGGRNEQF
>TRBJ2-7|once|TRBV5-1
ASRIWGGPYEQY
>TRBJ2-5|.|TRBV10-3
AISPLGEETQY
>TRBJ1-2|.|TRBV19
ASKRERGNYGYT
>TRBJ1-6|.|TRBV5-4
ASTKGERNSPLH
>TRBJ1-1|.|TRBV2
ASSYAGGDSEAF
>TRBJ1-6|once|TRBV5-1
ASSSVSSYNSPLH
>TRBJ1-1|few|TRBV6-5
ASRDRLNTEAF
>TRBJ1-2|.|TRBV6-5
ASSRDRNYGYT
>TRBJ1-5|few|TRBV30
AWSDSSNQPQH
>TRBJ2-1|.|TRBV19
ASSMGGNEQF
>TRBJ2-7|.|TRBV5-5
ASSFTGQGSYEQY
>TRBJ2-1|once|TRBV27
ASSYREYNEQF
>TRBJ1-2|.|TRBV5-1
ASSLEWKGRGGYT
>TRBJ2-7|.|TRBV25-1
ASSEFNREYEQY
>TRBJ1-6|.|TRBV7-9
ASRGVSYNSPLH
>TRBJ1-1|.|TRBV6-5
ASSYSRNTEAF
>TRBJ1-2|.|TRBV6-5
ASSNQEINYGYT
>TRBJ2-4|.|TRBV30
AWAGGPGGVRY
>TRBJ2-3|.|TRBV7-8
ASSLRGSTDTQY
>TRBJ1-2|.|TRBV27
ASSLSAGPPYGYT
>TRBJ2-7|.|TRBV10-3
AIRLAGDSYEQY
>TRBJ2-5|.|TRBV6-5
ASSYMASETQY
>TRBJ1-5|.|TRBV19
ASSLDRGSYQPQH
>TRBJ1-5|.|TRBV30
AWSQGGLRPQH
>TRBJ1-5|medium-sized|TRBV27
ASSLTGYSNQPQH
>TRBJ1-2|.|TRBV6-6
ASSYSGQGDGYGYT
>TRBJ2-7|.|TRBV4-3
ASSFAHAGGFGYEQY
>TRBJ1-5|.|TRBV6-1
ASSDPYRGNQPQH
>TRBJ2-2|once|TRBV25-1
ASSELLGGTGELF
>TRBJ2-7|.|TRBV5-1
ASSPRDRSHEQY
>TRBJ2-2|.|TRBV5-1
ASSLPSGGPNTGELF
>TRBJ1-6|.|TRBV7-2
ASSLFQGFGNSPLH
>TRBJ1-1|.|TRBV6-1
ASSEFGQMNTEAF
>TRBJ2-5|.|TRBV19
ASSRQIQETQY
>TRBJ1-2|.|TRBV27
ASSFVAGLGYGYT
>TRBJ1-5|few|TRBV10-1
ASSESGRTNQPQH
>TRBJ1-5|.|TRBV13
ASSYNYNQPQH
>TRBJ1-4|.|TRBV4-1
ASSQGPPGTNEKLF
>TRBJ1-2|.|TRBV5-6
ASSGTGNGYT
>TRBJ2-5|once|TRBV20-1
SASPGETQY
>TRBJ2-7|.|TRBV27
ASSFLNRDPYEQY
>TRBJ1-3|.|TRBV19
ASSMDDRRISGNTIY
>TRBJ2-7|.|TRBV14
ASSRQLAGAPRGAYEQY
>TRBJ1-2|.|TRBV6-6
ASSYPDRDYYGYT
>TRBJ2-2|.|TRBV11-2
ASSPLAGWNTGELF
>TRBJ2-3|once|TRBV14
ASSQETGGTDTQY
>TRBJ2-1|.|TRBV7-9
ASSLARGVNYNEQF
>TRBJ2-7|.|TRBV28
ASSLGGNYEQY
>TRBJ2-7|.|TRBV11-2
ASKSDRGLYEQY
>TRBJ2-5|.|TRBV7-2
ASSLGKGGRQETQY
>TRBJ2-1|once|TRBV7-9
ASSPRTSGGYNEQF
>TRBJ1-2|.|TRBV7-9
ASSLGGQGTNYGYT
>TRBJ2-2|.|TRBV7-2
ASSLGQGANTGELF